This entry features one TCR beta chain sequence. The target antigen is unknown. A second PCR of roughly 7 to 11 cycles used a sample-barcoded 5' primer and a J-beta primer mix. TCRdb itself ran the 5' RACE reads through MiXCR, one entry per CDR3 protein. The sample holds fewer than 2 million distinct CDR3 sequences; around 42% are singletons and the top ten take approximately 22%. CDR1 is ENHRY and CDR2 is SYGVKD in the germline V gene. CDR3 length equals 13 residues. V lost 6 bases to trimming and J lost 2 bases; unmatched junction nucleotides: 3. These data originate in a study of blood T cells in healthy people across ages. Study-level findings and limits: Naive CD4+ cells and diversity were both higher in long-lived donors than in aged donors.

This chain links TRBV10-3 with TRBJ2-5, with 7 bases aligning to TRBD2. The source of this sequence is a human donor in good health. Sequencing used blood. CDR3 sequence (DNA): TGTGCCATCAGGGCCGGGAGGCAAGAGACCCAGTACTTC. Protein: CAIRAGRQETQYF.